The 8 T cell receptor beta chains given below trace back to one sample, sequenced in a study of T cells in Graves' hyperthyroidism and ophthalmopathy. The CDR3 regions of TCR beta were amplified from RNA transcripts. The HTBI primer set was used in a first-round RT-PCR of the TCR CDR3. TCRdb called the multiplex PCR reads again in MiXCR, with one record for every CDR3 protein. The profile covers a few hundred thousand distinct CDR3 sequences, with around 13% appearing a single time and around a fifth taken by the ten largest. The sequenced material came from blood. The origin of the receptors is a woman under 40 with Graves' ophthalmopathy.

In this sample, this clonotype turned up a few times. This chain uses TRBV20-1 with TRBJ2-4; 12 nucleotides match TRBD1. The CDR3 totals 17 residues. With 7 bases clipped from V and 3 bases from J, the junction kept 13 bases outside the gene matches. The germline V gene encodes CDR1 DFQATT and CDR2 SNEGSKA (reference sequence). CDR3 sequence (DNA): TGCAGTGTAGGGACAGGGGGCTTTCCTTTAGGCAAAAACATTCAGTACTTC. Amino acid sequence: CSVGTGGFPLGKNIQYF.

This clonotype was detected many times. The chain couples TRBV7-9 to TRBJ2-7; no firm D call. The CDR3 contains 14 residues. Trimming removed 3 bases from V and 5 bases from J, with 14 bases in between. From germline, CDR1 is SEHNR and CDR2 FQNEAQ (reference sequence). CDR3 nucleotide sequence: TGTGCCAGCAGCTTGGCCTGGAGAGGCGACGAGCAGTACTTC. It encodes CASSLAWRGDEQYF.

There are a few counts of this clonotype. The chain links TRBV27 to TRBJ2-1, with 7 bases aligning to TRBD1. CDR3 length: 16 residues. V was clipped by 9 bases and J by 9 bases; unmatched bases: 20. Germline V gives CDR1 MNHEY, CDR2 SMNVEV (reference sequence). The chain's CDR3 is CASRTQGRGRRGEQFF. In DNA, the CDR3 is TGTGCCAGTAGGACTCAAGGAAGGGGGCGACGAGGTGAGCAGTTCTTC.

This clonotype has a count of ten or more. The chain recombines TRBV20-1 with TRBJ2-3; D possibly matches TRBD1 or TRBD2 (5 bases each). CDR1 and CDR2 from the germline V gene are DFQATT and SNEGSKA (reference sequence). V lost 7 bases and J 4 bases, leaving 9 bases between the germline ends. This CDR3 has 11 residues. CDR3 in amino acids: CSGRDPDTQYF. The CDR3 nucleotides read TGCAGTGGTCGGGACCCAGATACGCAGTATTTT.

The chain has TRBV28 and TRBJ2-5; possible D gene TRBD2, 5 bases. The ends were cut back, 5 bases at V and 0 bases at J, with 7 bases in the middle. CDR3 length equals 13 residues. CDR1 is MDHEN and CDR2 is SYDVKM in the germline V gene. The CDR3 here is CASSTGYQETQYF. In DNA form, the CDR3 reads TGTGCCAGCAGTACGGGGTACCAAGAGACCCAGTACTTC.

This clonotype was detected ten times or more. The chain links TRBV12-3 or TRBV12-4 to TRBJ1-2; 9 positions match TRBD1. J gave up 6 bases and V 6 bases, and 5 bases lay outside the gene matches. The CDR3 runs 13 residues. As DNA, the CDR3 is TGTGCCAGCAGACCGGGACAGGGTGATGGCTACACCTTC. Amino acids: CASRPGQGDGYTF.

This clonotype was counted ten times or more. The chain is built from TRBV24-1 and TRBJ1-5; 9 nucleotides line up with TRBD1. V lost 4 bases, J lost 3 bases, and 6 bases stayed unmatched. The CDR3 spans 16 residues. Germline assignment: CDR1 KGHDR and CDR2 SFDVKD. CDR3 DNA: TGTGCCACCAGTGAACGAAGGACAGGGGACAATCAGCCCCAGCATTTT. The encoded protein is CATSERRTGDNQPQHF.

This clonotype was recorded a few times. The chain carries TRBV7-8 and TRBJ1-1; TRBD1 matches 9 bases. Germline lookup yields CDR1 SGHVS and CDR2 FQNEAQ. Trimming at V came to 8 bases and at J to 1 base, leaving 2 bases not matched to a gene. There are 13 residues in the CDR3. The CDR3 sequence: CASGTGSNTEAFF. The CDR3, as DNA: TGTGCCAGCGGGACAGGGTCGAACACTGAAGCTTTCTTT.